The entry below describes one TCR beta chain. V lost 4 bases to trimming and J lost 1 base, with 7 bases between them. CDR3 length: 13 amino acids. Germline V lookup: CDR1 SGHTA, CDR2 FQGNSA. Time point given: pre-sensitization, week 0. The treatment: therapeutic diphenylcyclopropenone sensitization with weekly scalp DPC. The data are from a study of human T cells and chemical hapten exposure. TCRdb processed the RACE reads anew with MiXCR; each CDR3 protein has one entry. The sample shows more than 250,000 distinct CDR3 sequences, 7.5% to 9% of them seen only once. This specimen consisted of whole blood, obtained in connection with sensitization to the hapten diphenylcyclopropenone (DPC). This receptor was obtained from a young man with alopecia areata. Some clones in this sample may be carry-over from other donors' samples. The chain couples TRBV7-2 to TRBJ1-1; D unclear. The CDR3 here is CASSSTPNTEAFF. CDR3 coding DNA: TGTGCCAGCAGCTCAACGCCGAACACTGAAGCTTTCTTT.